Each of the 6 T cell receptor beta chains below was sequenced from the same sample in a study of blood T cell repertoires in COVID-19 (dated by TCRdb to the early 2020s). Libraries came from the immunoSEQ multiplex PCR assay. TCRdb provides this immuneACCESS table in a form limited to in-frame rearrangements. Some clones are lacking; in checked studies, under half of them reflect an unresolved V gene, and why the rest are absent is not known. The sample table contains 360,000 or so clones; only one count was recorded for roughly 86% of them. The ten most abundant clones make up about 1.7% of the sample. Sequenced sample: PBMCs or T cells enriched from blood (not recorded which). The receptors come from a woman aged 25 to 45 who had recovered from COVID-19.

This sequence joins TRBV24-1 and TRBJ2-3, with D possibly matching TRBD1 (6 bases). Germline-derived CDR1 and CDR2 are KGHDR and SFDVKD. V lost 2 bases and J lost 0, with 8 bases in between. CDR3 length: 15 amino acids. The chain's CDR3 is CATSDSGQSTDTQYF. Here the CDR3 DNA reads TGTGCCACCAGTGATTCAGGACAGAGCACAGATACGCAGTATTTT.

The V and J genes are TRBV19 and TRBJ1-2; TRBD1 agrees at 7 bases. The CDR3 totals 13 residues. Germline values: CDR1 LNHDA, CDR2 SQIVND (reference sequence). V was clipped by 3 bases and J by 14 bases; unmatched bases: 12. The CDR3 nucleotides are TGTGCCAGTAGTATCAATAGGGGGCGAAGTGTAACCTTC. It encodes CASSINRGRSVTF.

The chain employs TRBV19 and TRBJ1-1; D call uncertain. This CDR3 has 13 amino acids. The germline V gene has CDR1 LNHDA and CDR2 SQIVND (reference sequence). Trimming shortened V by 3 bases and J by 2 bases, and 7 bases separated the two germline ends. Written as DNA, the CDR3 is TGTGCCAGTAGTATCGTCAGAAACACTGAAGCTTTCTTT. It translates to CASSIVRNTEAFF.

The V gene is TRBV27, the J gene TRBJ1-1; D not resolved. Germline V gene sequence: CDR1 MNHEY, CDR2 SMNVEV (reference sequence). The CDR3 extends over 13 amino acids. V lost 2 bases and J 1 base, leaving 5 bases between the germline ends. CDR3 amino acids: CASSLKQNTEAFF. CDR3 sequence (DNA): TGTGCCAGCAGTTTAAAACAGAACACTGAAGCTTTCTTT.

This chain uses TRBV11-2 with TRBJ2-7; D is unclear. This CDR3 is 14 amino acids long. Between the trimmed V and J ends, which lost 1 base and 4 bases, there was a span of 11 bases. Germline CDR1 SGHAT, CDR2 FQNNGV. CDR3 amino acids: CASSLGRGGYEQYF. The CDR3 coding sequence is TGTGCCAGCAGCTTAGGGAGAGGTGGTTACGAGCAGTACTTC.

V and J are TRBV18 and TRBJ2-6; D perhaps matches TRBD1 (7 bases). The V and J ends lost 6 bases and 3 bases respectively, with 18 bases between them. The germline CDR1 and CDR2 sequences are KGHSH and LQKENI. This CDR3 comprises 17 residues. CDR3 DNA: TGTGCCAGCTCGCGTGAAAGACAGGGAGGTGGGGCCAACGTCCTGACTTTC. Translating gives CASSRERQGGGANVLTF.